Presented here are 17 T cell receptor beta chains from one specimen sequenced in a study of cytomegalovirus exposure and HLA in healthy donors. Use of 60 Vbeta and 13 Jbeta primers characterized the PCR. Sequencing used immunoSEQ multiplex PCR; TCRdb keeps in-frame clones, though not all of them. The data hold 150,000 to 200,000 clones, with about 70% observed a single time. The sample comprised PBMCs. The receptors here all came from a young man in good health and CMV-seropositive.

The chain links TRBV5-1 to TRBJ2-1; a possible D gene is TRBD2 (6 bases). Germline values: CDR1 SGHRS, CDR2 YFSETQ. Trimming shortened V by 3 bases and J by 6 bases, and 28 bases separated the two germline ends. The CDR3 extends over 19 amino acids. The CDR3, as DNA: TGCGCCAGCAGCTCAAACCCAGGGTTGAAGCGGGTCCCCCTCAATGAGCAGTTCTTC. It encodes CASSSNPGLKRVPLNEQFF. Using reference TRBV5-1 and TRBJ2-1 for the parts outside the CDR3, the full variable domain is KAGVTQTPRYLIKTRGQQVTLSCSPISGHRSVSWYQQTPGQGLQFLFEYFSETQRNKGNFPGRFSGRQFSNSRSEMNVSTLELGDSALYLCASSSNPGLKRVPLNEQFFGPGTRLTVL.

The chain links TRBV28 to TRBJ2-7; a possible D gene is TRBD2 (5 bases). This CDR3 is 15 amino acids long. Germline CDR1 and CDR2: MDHEN and SYDVKM. Deletions cut 2 bases from V and 7 bases from J, with 18 bases between. CDR3 sequence reads: CASSLLSGSLGEQYF. In nucleotides, the CDR3 is TGTGCCAGCAGTTTACTGAGCGGAAGCTTGGGGGAGCAGTACTTC.

This clone was recorded a few times. At one of its ends the junction is not consistent with the germline gene, which may arise from a read error. The V gene is TRBV7-9, the J gene TRBJ2-7; 13 bases are shared with TRBD2. Germline V gives CDR1 SEHNR, CDR2 FQNEAQ (reference sequence). The CDR3 has 16 residues. In nucleotides, the CDR3 is TGTTCCAGCAGCAAAAGGACTAGCGGGAGATTCTACGAGCAGTACTTC. This sequence encodes CSSSKRTSGRFYEQYF.

This clone has more than one count but fewer than ten. This sequence joins TRBV7-9 and TRBJ2-7, with 9 positions matching TRBD1. J was trimmed by 9 bases and V by 5 bases; bases with no gene match: 17. The CDR3 covers 16 residues. Germline loops: CDR1 SEHNR, CDR2 FQNEAQ (reference sequence). The DNA of the CDR3 is TGTGCCAGCAGCAGATGGACAGGGGATATACTACGCGGGCAGTACTTC. Its translation is CASSRWTGDILRGQYF.

V usage is TRBV11-1 and J usage is TRBJ2-2, with 9 bases matching TRBD2. The V and J ends lost 4 bases and 6 bases, in that order; junction bases with no gene match: 6. Germline CDR1 is SGHAT and CDR2 is FQDESV (reference sequence). The CDR3 is 15 residues long. DNA of the CDR3: TGTGCCAGCAGCTCCGCGGGAGGGCACGCCGGGGAGCTGTTTTTT. This encodes CASSSAGGHAGELFF.

The rearrangement joins TRBV27 to TRBJ2-5; 11 bases match TRBD2. This CDR3 is 16 amino acids long. The germline V gene encodes CDR1 MNHEY and CDR2 SMNVEV (reference sequence). Germline trimming cut 2 bases from V and 4 bases from J; bases unmatched to any gene: 6. In nucleotides, the CDR3 is TGTGCCAGCAGTTTAGTAGCGGGAGGGCCCGGAGAGACCCAGTACTTC. This translates into CASSLVAGGPGETQYF.

The rearrangement links TRBV2 to TRBJ2-5; TRBD2 might be the D (5 bases). Germline V lookup: CDR1 SNHLY, CDR2 FYNNEI. The CDR3 has 15 amino acids. Trimming left V 6 bases short and J 0 bases short, with 14 bases between. The CDR3 bases are TGTGCCAGCAGCATAGGACGGGGTTACCAAGAGACCCAGTACTTC. As protein: CASSIGRGYQETQYF.

This clone came up a few times. The rearrangement links TRBV30 to TRBJ2-3; D gene uncertain. The V and J ends lost 0 bases and 0 bases respectively, with 10 bases between them. CDR1 GTSNPN and CDR2 SVGIG come from the germline V gene (reference sequence). The CDR3 has 15 amino acids. The CDR3 here is CAWSVLLKSTDTQYF. In nucleotides, the CDR3 is TGTGCCTGGAGTGTACTATTAAAGAGCACAGATACGCAGTATTTT.

This chain uses TRBV4-2 with TRBJ2-7, with a tentative D call TRBD2 (6 bases). From germline, CDR1 is LGHNA and CDR2 YNFKEQ. V lost 0 bases and J 0 bases, leaving 12 bases between the germline ends. The CDR3 length is 16 residues. The CDR3 DNA follows: TGTGCCAGCAGCCAAGATTTCGCTAGCGCCTCCTACGAGCAGTACTTC. It is translated as CASSQDFASASYEQYF.

This rearrangement joins TRBV12-5 to TRBJ2-5; TRBD1 might be the D (6 bases). V was pared by 4 bases and J by 4 bases, with 10 bases between. The CDR3 extends over 13 amino acids. CDR1 is LGHNT and CDR2 is FRNRAP in the germline V gene. The CDR3 is CASGWQGIETQYF. The CDR3 DNA follows: TGTGCTAGTGGTTGGCAGGGGATAGAGACCCAGTACTTC.

The CDR3 sequence is CASSQEPGQYSGNTIYF. DNA of the CDR3: TGCGCCAGCAGCCAAGAACCGGGACAGTACTCTGGAAACACCATATATTTT. The rearrangement links TRBV4-1 to TRBJ1-3, with 7 bases lining up with TRBD1. The germline CDR1 and CDR2 sequences are MGHRA and YSYEKL. V lost 0 bases to trimming and J lost 0 bases; unmatched junction nucleotides: 5. The CDR3 is made up of 17 amino acids.

This chain joins TRBV19 and TRBJ2-3, with D unresolved. The CDR3 has 13 amino acids. Germline V gives CDR1 LNHDA, CDR2 SQIVND (reference sequence). The germline V and J ends were trimmed by 4 bases and 4 bases, with 9 bases remaining between them. Written as DNA, the CDR3 is TGTGCCAGTAGTAGAGTAGCCGCAGATACGCAGTATTTT. Translated: CASSRVAADTQYF.

The chain employs TRBV10-3 and TRBJ2-4; 9 positions match TRBD1. The CDR3 has 15 residues. V was clipped by 6 bases and J by 7 bases; unmatched bases: 10. The germline V gene encodes CDR1 ENHRY and CDR2 SYGVKD. The CDR3 DNA reads as TGTGCCATCAGCTTACGACAGGGGGTCGATAACATTCAGTACTTC. Translated, it gives CAISLRQGVDNIQYF.

This clone has more than one count but fewer than ten. This chain connects TRBV5-6 to TRBJ2-7; the D call may be TRBD1 or TRBD2 (5 bases each). The germline V gene has CDR1 SGHDT and CDR2 YYEEEE. The CDR3 loop spans 14 amino acids. Trimming took 4 bases from V and 2 from J, leaving 13 bases between them. The CDR3 nucleotides read TGTGCCAGCAGCCTGGGACGGCTAGCCTACGAGCAGTACTTC. Its protein is CASSLGRLAYEQYF.

This clone has more than one count but fewer than ten. This chain joins TRBV4-1 and TRBJ2-1, with 12 positions matching TRBD1. CDR1 is MGHRA, CDR2 YSYEKL, per germline. The CDR3 has 17 amino acids. J gave up 7 bases and V 3 bases, and 10 bases lay outside the gene matches. CDR3 DNA sequence: TGCGCCAGCAGCCAGGCAACCGGGACAGGGGGCTGGAATGAGCAGTTCTTC. This encodes CASSQATGTGGWNEQFF.

The chain links TRBV28 to TRBJ2-1; TRBD1 agrees at 10 bases. The germline CDR1 and CDR2 sequences are MDHEN and SYDVKM. This CDR3 is 16 amino acids long. V was clipped by 2 bases and J by 6 bases; unmatched bases: 7. CDR3 amino acids: CASSLDEDRGSNEQFF. In DNA, the CDR3 is TGTGCCAGCAGTTTAGATGAGGACAGGGGGTCCAATGAGCAGTTCTTC.

V and J are TRBV5-1 and TRBJ2-7, with D possibly matching TRBD1 (5 bases). CDR3 size: 13 residues. Trimming stripped 3 bases from V and 1 base from J, with 8 bases between. Per germline, CDR1 SGHRS and CDR2 YFSETQ. This CDR3 is CASSSTVSYEQYF. In DNA form, the CDR3 reads TGCGCCAGCAGCTCGACAGTGTCCTACGAGCAGTACTTC.